This T cell receptor (beta chain) was documented in a study of lymphopenia after photon versus proton radiotherapy. The trim removed 2 bases at V and 7 bases at J, leaving 8 bases unmatched. The CDR3 covers 15 residues. CDR1 LGHNA and CDR2 YNFKEQ come from the germline V gene. Concerning this clone itself: The antigen remains unidentified.

The repertoire was sequenced with immunoSEQ multiplex PCR; TCRdb's copy has only in-frame clones and lacks some. Seen here are approximately 40,000 clones, around 84% observed once, and the top ten hold 9% to 12%. Study-wide findings and caveats: Under photons, naive T cells and diversity fell while effector/memory populations rose. After the lymphocyte nadir, photon-treated repertoires showed oligoclonal expansion, especially of CD8+ Temra cells. Larger post-nadir TCR diversity loss correlated inversely with survival in deceased patients.

The rearrangement links TRBV4-2 to TRBJ1-5; 7 bases are a match to TRBD1. Sequenced here: peripheral blood, sampled from a patient treated with proton-based radiotherapy. This TCR was sampled from a woman in her seventies with pancreatic cancer. Some clones in this sample may be carry-over from other donors' samples. In nucleotides, the CDR3 is TGTGCCAGCAGCCAAACGACAGGGTCCACCCAGCCCCAGCATTTT. It specifies CASSQTTGSTQPQHF.